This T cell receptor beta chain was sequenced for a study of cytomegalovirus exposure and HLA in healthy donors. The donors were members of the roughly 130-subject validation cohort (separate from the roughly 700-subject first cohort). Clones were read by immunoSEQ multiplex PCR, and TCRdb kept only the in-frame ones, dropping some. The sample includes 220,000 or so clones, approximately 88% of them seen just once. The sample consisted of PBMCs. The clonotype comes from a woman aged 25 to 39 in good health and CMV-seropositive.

This chain's CDR3 is CASSLPWQRTEAYEQYF. Here the CDR3 DNA reads TGTGCCAGCAGCTTACCCTGGCAGAGGACGGAAGCCTACGAGCAGTACTTC. The genes are TRBV7-8 and TRBJ2-7, with D unresolved. Germline loops: CDR1 SGHVS, CDR2 FQNEAQ. The CDR3 consists of 17 residues. Trimming shortened V by 2 bases and J by 2 bases, and 19 bases separated the two germline ends.